One and the same sample provided the 10 T cell receptor beta chains below, sequenced in a study of OX40 agonist ivuxolimab in advanced cancers. Assay used: immunoSEQ multiplex PCR; TCRdb lists only in-frame clones, some missing. This sample carries 14,000 or so clones, around 79% of them seen once, and the ten largest clones take around 35%. The material sequenced was CD4+ or CD8+ T cells sorted from blood, taken in a trial of the OX40 agonist ivuxolimab. The receptors were sampled from an adult with an advanced solid tumor such as melanoma, head and neck, liver or kidney cancer.

J is TRBJ2-5 and V is TRBV6-5, with 7 positions matching TRBD1. Germline trimming cut 10 bases from V and 5 bases from J; bases unmatched to any gene: 13. CDR3 length equals 14 residues. Per the germline V gene, CDR1 is MNHEY and CDR2 is SVGAGI. CDR3 sequence: CATGGARVQETQYF. For the CDR3, the DNA is TGTGCCACAGGGGGAGCCCGGGTACAGGAGACCCAGTACTTC.

The CDR3 protein is CASSVGTLPGNSPLHF. CDR3 coding DNA: TGTGCCAGCAGCGTAGGGACCCTCCCGGGGAATTCACCCCTCCACTTT. The genes are TRBV9 and TRBJ1-6; D call uncertain. Germline CDR1 is SGDLS and CDR2 is YYNGEE. The CDR3 loop spans 16 amino acids. Trimming left V 0 bases short and J 7 bases short, with 14 bases between. Using reference TRBV9 and TRBJ1-6 for the parts outside the CDR3, the full variable domain is DSGVTQTPKHLITATGQRVTLRCSPRSGDLSVYWYQQSLDQGLQFLIQYYNGEERAKGNILERFSAQQFPDLHSELNLSSLELGDSALYFCASSVGTLPGNSPLHFGNGTRLTVT.

The chain has TRBV11-2 and TRBJ2-7, with D tentatively TRBD2 (6 bases). The germline V gene has CDR1 SGHAT and CDR2 FQNNGV. The CDR3 totals 13 residues. The V end was cut by 3 bases, the J end by 4 bases, with 10 bases between. CDR3 amino acids: CASSLTGAYEQYF. The CDR3, as DNA: TGTGCCAGCAGCTTGACGGGAGCATACGAGCAGTACTTC. The whole variable domain, remainder taken from reference TRBV11-2 and TRBJ2-7, is EAGVAQSPRYKIIEKRQSVAFWCNPISGHATLYWYQQILGQGPKLLIQFQNNGVVDDSQLPKDRFSAERLKGVDSTLKIQPAKLEDSAVYLCASSLTGAYEQYFGPGTRLTVT.

The chain recombines TRBV28 with TRBJ1-1; possibly TRBD1 for D (5 bases). The CDR3 extends over 13 amino acids. CDR1 is MDHEN, CDR2 SYDVKM, per germline. The V end was cut by 3 bases, the J end by 4 bases, with 9 bases between. CDR3 protein: CASSFRGLTEAFF. The DNA of the CDR3 is TGTGCCAGCAGTTTCCGGGGACTCACTGAAGCTTTCTTT. Variable domain in full (rest from reference TRBV28 and TRBJ1-1): DVKVTQSSRYLVKRTGEKVFLECVQDMDHENMFWYRQDPGLGLRLIYFSYDVKMKEKGDIPEGYSVSREKKERFSLILESASTNQTSMYLCASSFRGLTEAFFGQGTRLTVV.

The chain links TRBV9 to TRBJ2-7; D is unresolved. This CDR3 comprises 14 residues. Trimming shortened V by 4 bases and J by 0 bases, and 11 bases separated the two germline ends. CDR1 and CDR2 from the germline V gene are SGDLS and YYNGEE. CDR3 sequence reads: CASSPLQSSYEQYF. The DNA for the CDR3 is TGTGCCAGCAGCCCACTACAAAGCTCCTACGAGCAGTACTTC.

V usage is TRBV6-5 and J usage is TRBJ2-7, with D possibly being TRBD1 (6 bases). The CDR3 spans 13 residues. V lost 5 bases, J lost 6 bases, and 14 bases lay in between. Germline assignment: CDR1 MNHEY and CDR2 SVGAGI. The CDR3 DNA sequence: TGTGCCAGCAGTGTTCAACAGGGCCCCGAGCAGTACTTC. Its protein is CASSVQQGPEQYF.

The CDR3, as DNA: TGTGCCAGCACCCCATATGGTACTGATGAGCAGTTCTTC. Protein: CASTPYGTDEQFF. The gene calls are TRBV27 and TRBJ2-1; D gene uncertain. Germline lookup yields CDR1 MNHEY and CDR2 SMNVEV (reference sequence). Trimming stripped 7 bases from V and 8 bases from J, with 15 bases between. CDR3 length equals 13 residues.

The rearrangement uses TRBV6-6 and TRBJ2-1; the match to TRBD1 covers 7 bases. The CDR3 has 15 residues. J was trimmed by 0 bases and V by 8 bases; bases with no gene match: 7. Germline V gives CDR1 MNHNY, CDR2 SVGAGI (reference sequence). In nucleotides, the CDR3 is TGTGCCAGCGGTCCGGGACAGAGCTCCTACAATGAGCAGTTCTTC. This codes for CASGPGQSSYNEQFF.

J is TRBJ1-1 and V is TRBV5-5; no firm D call. Germline CDR1 and CDR2: SGHKS and YYEKEE (reference sequence). V lost 5 bases, J lost 4 bases, and 6 bases lay in between. The CDR3 runs to 11 residues. The CDR3 here is CASSWSTEAFF. CDR3 nucleotides: TGTGCCAGCAGTTGGAGCACTGAAGCTTTCTTT.

The chain is built from TRBV6-5 and TRBJ1-1; no clear D. The length of the CDR3 is 16 residues. V lost 1 base to trimming and J lost 4 bases, with 16 bases between them. The germline gives CDR1 MNHEY, CDR2 SVGAGI. The CDR3 loop reads CASSYFPDGDSTEAFF. The CDR3 region has the DNA TGTGCCAGCAGTTACTTCCCGGACGGGGATAGCACTGAAGCTTTCTTT.